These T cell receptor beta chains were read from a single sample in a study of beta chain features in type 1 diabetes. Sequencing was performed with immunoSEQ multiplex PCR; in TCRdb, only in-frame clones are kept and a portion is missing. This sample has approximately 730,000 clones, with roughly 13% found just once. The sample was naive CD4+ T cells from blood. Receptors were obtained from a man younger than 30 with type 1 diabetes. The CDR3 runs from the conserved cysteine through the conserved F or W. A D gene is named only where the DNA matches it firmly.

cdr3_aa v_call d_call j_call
CASIQGQGAAEQFF TRBV23-1 TRBD1 TRBJ2-1
CASSEGLLSYGYTF TRBV25-1 . TRBJ1-2
CASSRTDDYGYTF TRBV19 . TRBJ1-2
CASSAPVGLEFVGYTF TRBV6-1 . TRBJ1-2
CASSKARGSLIQPQHF TRBV21-1 . TRBJ1-5
CAISESGQGSNQPQHF TRBV10-3 TRBD1 TRBJ1-5
CASSLTWGSYEQYF TRBV27 . TRBJ2-7
CASSSGIPETQYF TRBV5-6 . TRBJ2-5
CASSATGENGYTF TRBV6-1 . TRBJ1-2
CASSPSGAYEKLFF TRBV7-9 . TRBJ1-4
CSVAGTDLNQPQHF TRBV29-1 TRBD1 TRBJ1-5
CASSEWQDTYEQYF TRBV2 . TRBJ2-7
CATLRTPGTDTQYF TRBV7-6 . TRBJ2-3
CASTLRQDQETQYF TRBV13 . TRBJ2-5
CASSPTGEGGNSPLHF TRBV7-2 TRBD1 TRBJ1-6
CAISPPERGYNEQFF TRBV10-3 TRBD2 TRBJ2-1
CASSPRQGNYNEQFF TRBV9 TRBD1 TRBJ2-1
CASSPSGVDEQFF TRBV18 . TRBJ2-1
CASSRLGDNEQFF TRBV2 . TRBJ2-1
CATSRDLGLYEQYF TRBV15 . TRBJ2-7
CSAQVNTEAFF TRBV29-1 . TRBJ1-1
CASSLQAPSYEQYF TRBV27 . TRBJ2-7
CASMGALLGETQYF TRBV2 . TRBJ2-5
CATSRDGQGTNEKLFF TRBV15 TRBD1 TRBJ1-4
CAWSVRKGLGHYGYTF TRBV30 . TRBJ1-2
CAWGGSYEQYF TRBV30 . TRBJ2-7
CASSSLAVETQYF TRBV7-2 TRBD2 TRBJ2-5
CASSRPGTVNTEAFF TRBV7-3 TRBD1 TRBJ1-1
CASSQALRTFISYEQYF TRBV4-1 . TRBJ2-7
CAWTGQGGEKLFF TRBV30 TRBD1 TRBJ1-4
CASSPRGDHGYTF TRBV6-4 . TRBJ1-2
CASSLTDQLYNEQFF TRBV2 . TRBJ2-1
CASAGGNTEAFF TRBV5-1 . TRBJ1-1
CATRAGTANTEAFF TRBV15 TRBD1 TRBJ1-1
CATRGVTDTQYF TRBV10-3 TRBD2 TRBJ2-3
CATSRQGSSYEQYF TRBV15 . TRBJ2-7
CATSREFNQPQHF TRBV19 . TRBJ1-5
CSGRDSGANVLTF TRBV29-1 . TRBJ2-6
CSVAAGGTDTQYF TRBV29-1 . TRBJ2-3
CATSRIPGQGEETQYF TRBV15 TRBD1 TRBJ2-5
CASSSSTGTDQSAYF TRBV6-6 TRBD1 TRBJ2-7
CASSHGRNYEQYF TRBV11-1 . TRBJ2-7
CASMETGGLNIQYF TRBV28 TRBD1 TRBJ2-4
CSVAQGAAGNQPQHF TRBV29-1 TRBD1 TRBJ1-5
CASSTRTGVNYGYTF TRBV27 TRBD1 TRBJ1-2
CASSLGRVADTQYF TRBV27 . TRBJ2-3
CASKSWQGVRYEQFF TRBV6-4 TRBD1 TRBJ2-1
CASSFGTTSTGELFF TRBV7-7 . TRBJ2-2